The clone carrying this TCR beta chain was found once. In the original workflow: Amplified reference gene primers provided the basis for estimating nucleated cell counts. The table came from immunoSEQ multiplex PCR; TCRdb's copy has only in-frame clones and leaves some out. V and J calls and clone size are those listed in that table; D and trimming were worked out from the DNA. The table lists approximately 200,000 clones, approximately 87% of them singletons. The sample belongs to a study of blood T cell repertoires in COVID-19. Study-wide context: COVID-19 samples, acute and convalescent, were from the United States, Italy and Spain. Nucleic acid was either cDNA or gDNA, and it came from T cells, B-cell-depleted T cells, or PBMCs.

The germline V gene has CDR1 MNHEY and CDR2 SVGAGI. V lost 6 bases and J lost 2; bases outside the gene matches: 5. This CDR3 region has 14 residues. The specimen sequenced was peripheral blood. The source of this sequence is a man in his 60s who had recovered from COVID-19. The V and J genes are TRBV6-5 and TRBJ2-3; 7 bases map to TRBD2. CDR3 coding DNA: TGTGCCAGCAGCCTAGCGGCCACCACAGATACGCAGTATTTT. Translating it yields CASSLAATTDTQYF.